A selection of T cell receptor beta chains follows, all from one sample in a study of early T cells in non-severe SARS-CoV-2 infection. TCRdb re-called the 5' RACE reads with MiXCR, one entry per CDR3 protein. The sample yields tens of thousands of distinct CDR3 sequences, about 6% seen once. The sequenced material came from whole blood. These receptors came from an adult who was a healthcare worker with PCR-confirmed SARS-CoV-2 infection or an uninfected control (not recorded which). Both conserved end residues are part of each CDR3. A D gene is named only where the DNA matches it firmly. A clone size is listed for some rows: how often the clone was seen (once, few, many), or a class if it is expanded.

v_gene: TRBV29-1; j_gene: TRBJ2-3; d_gene: NA; abundance: many; CDR3nt: TGCAGCTCCTTGATCCCCCCGGCGTCGCAGTATTTT; CDR3aa: CSSLIPPASQYF
v_gene: TRBV28; j_gene: TRBJ2-1; d_gene: NA; abundance: few; CDR3nt: TGTGCCAGCAGTATAGGGACCACCAATGAGCAGTTCTTC; CDR3aa: CASSIGTTNEQFF
v_gene: TRBV20-1; j_gene: TRBJ2-7; d_gene: TRBD1; abundance: many; CDR3nt: TGCAGTGCTCTAGACGGGACAGGGAACGACGAGCAGTACTTC; CDR3aa: CSALDGTGNDEQYF
v_gene: TRBV15; j_gene: TRBJ2-6; d_gene: NA; abundance: many; CDR3nt: TGTGCCACCAGCAGCAGGGGCTCTGGGGCCAACGTCCTGACTTTC; CDR3aa: CATSSRGSGANVLTF
v_gene: TRBV18; j_gene: TRBJ1-2; d_gene: NA; abundance: many; CDR3nt: TGTGCCAGCTCACCCCAGGGGCGCGACTATGGCTACACCTTC; CDR3aa: CASSPQGRDYGYTF
v_gene: TRBV28; j_gene: TRBJ1-2; d_gene: NA; abundance: few; CDR3nt: TGTGCCAGCAGTTTTTGGGGTGGGGCCGGGGGCTACACCTTC; CDR3aa: CASSFWGGAGGYTF
v_gene: TRBV12-3/TRBV12-4; j_gene: TRBJ2-7; d_gene: TRBD2; abundance: many; CDR3nt: TGTGCCAGCAGTCCTCGACTAGCGGGAGTCAACCACGAGCAGTACTTC; CDR3aa: CASSPRLAGVNHEQYF
v_gene: TRBV27; j_gene: TRBJ2-3; d_gene: NA; abundance: many; CDR3nt: TGTGCCAGCAGTTCGGCAGGGGATGAGGATACGCAGTATTTT; CDR3aa: CASSSAGDEDTQYF
v_gene: TRBV5-6; j_gene: TRBJ2-1; d_gene: TRBD2; abundance: few; CDR3nt: TGTGCCAGCAGCTTCCCTATTCTAGCGGGAGTAGGGAATGAGCAGTTCTTC; CDR3aa: CASSFPILAGVGNEQFF
v_gene: TRBV28; j_gene: TRBJ2-7; d_gene: TRBD2; abundance: NA; CDR3nt: TGTGCCAGCAGTACCACTGCGGGGGGGAATCCCTACGAGCAGTACTTC; CDR3aa: CASSTTAGGNPYEQYF
v_gene: TRBV19; j_gene: TRBJ2-2; d_gene: NA; abundance: NA; CDR3nt: TGTGCCAGTAGTATGCCTGTCACCGGGGAGCTGTTTTTT; CDR3aa: CASSMPVTGELFF
v_gene: TRBV29-1; j_gene: TRBJ2-3; d_gene: NA; abundance: NA; CDR3nt: TGCAGCGTTTCGGCCTCTAGCACAGATACCCAGTATTTT; CDR3aa: CSVSASSTDTQYF
v_gene: TRBV27; j_gene: TRBJ1-5; d_gene: NA; abundance: many; CDR3nt: TGTGCCAGCGGATATCAGCCCCAGCATTTT; CDR3aa: CASGYQPQHF
v_gene: TRBV20-1; j_gene: TRBJ2-5; d_gene: NA; abundance: NA; CDR3nt: TGCAGTGCTAGAGGGACAGCCCAAGAGACCCAGTACTTC; CDR3aa: CSARGTAQETQYF
v_gene: TRBV30; j_gene: TRBJ1-1; d_gene: NA; abundance: many; CDR3nt: TGTGCCTGGAGACAGGGTCGAGGGGCTGAAGCTTTCTTT; CDR3aa: CAWRQGRGAEAFF
v_gene: TRBV6-5; j_gene: TRBJ2-7; d_gene: NA; abundance: many; CDR3nt: TGTGCCAGCAGTTACTCGATGGGTTCGGGACTTTCAATTTACGAGCAGTACTTC; CDR3aa: CASSYSMGSGLSIYEQYF
v_gene: TRBV10-1; j_gene: TRBJ2-5; d_gene: NA; abundance: few; CDR3nt: TGCGCCAGCAGCTCGACCGGCGAGGAGACCCAGTACTTC; CDR3aa: CASSSTGEETQYF
v_gene: TRBV6-2/TRBV6-3; j_gene: TRBJ2-1; d_gene: TRBD2; abundance: NA; CDR3nt: TGTGCCAGCAGCCAAACTCCTAGCGGGAGCTTAGGATATGAGCAGTTCTTC; CDR3aa: CASSQTPSGSLGYEQFF
v_gene: TRBV27; j_gene: TRBJ2-2; d_gene: NA; abundance: many; CDR3nt: TGTGCCAGCAGTTTCGTCCGCCCCGGGGAGCTGTTTTTT; CDR3aa: CASSFVRPGELFF
v_gene: TRBV12-3/TRBV12-4; j_gene: TRBJ2-7; d_gene: TRBD1; abundance: many; CDR3nt: TGTGCCAGCAGCCGTGGACAGGGGGAGCAGTACTTC; CDR3aa: CASSRGQGEQYF
v_gene: TRBV3-1; j_gene: TRBJ1-6; d_gene: NA; abundance: many; CDR3nt: TGTGCCAGCAGCCAAGTCTTCTCCTCCGGCGGTTCACCCCTCCACTTT; CDR3aa: CASSQVFSSGGSPLHF
v_gene: TRBV2; j_gene: TRBJ2-3; d_gene: TRBD2; abundance: NA; CDR3nt: TGTGCCAGCAGTGGGGGACTAGCGGGAGTCCGCGCAGATACGCAGTATTTT; CDR3aa: CASSGGLAGVRADTQYF
v_gene: TRBV10-1; j_gene: TRBJ1-1; d_gene: NA; abundance: many; CDR3nt: TGCGCCAGCACGCACCTTGGAGGAACTGAAGCTTTCTTT; CDR3aa: CASTHLGGTEAFF
v_gene: TRBV12-3/TRBV12-4; j_gene: TRBJ2-7; d_gene: NA; abundance: many; CDR3nt: TGTGCCAGCAGTTTACCCCCCGCGTACGAGCAGTACTTC; CDR3aa: CASSLPPAYEQYF
v_gene: TRBV12-3/TRBV12-4; j_gene: TRBJ2-6; d_gene: NA; abundance: many; CDR3nt: TGTGCCAGCAGTGGGTTGGCGGGGGCCAACGTCCTGACTTTC; CDR3aa: CASSGLAGANVLTF
v_gene: TRBV20-1; j_gene: TRBJ2-5; d_gene: NA; abundance: many; CDR3nt: TGCAGTCCCCTTGTGATGGGGTACCAAGAGACCCAGTACTTC; CDR3aa: CSPLVMGYQETQYF
v_gene: TRBV28; j_gene: TRBJ2-3; d_gene: NA; abundance: few; CDR3nt: TGTGCCAGCAGTTTAAAGGCAGATACGCAGTATTTT; CDR3aa: CASSLKADTQYF
v_gene: TRBV6-5; j_gene: TRBJ1-1; d_gene: TRBD1; abundance: many; CDR3nt: TGTGCCAGCAGTGGACAGGGGGCCGGAGACACTGAAGCTTTCTTT; CDR3aa: CASSGQGAGDTEAFF
v_gene: TRBV7-2; j_gene: TRBJ2-2; d_gene: NA; abundance: few; CDR3nt: TGTGCCAGCAGCGTAGTGGCCGGGGAGCTGTTTTTT; CDR3aa: CASSVVAGELFF
v_gene: TRBV6-5; j_gene: TRBJ1-3; d_gene: TRBD1; abundance: many; CDR3nt: TGTGCCAGCAGTCTTACAGGGGGAGTGGGAAACACCATATATTTT; CDR3aa: CASSLTGGVGNTIYF
v_gene: TRBV12-3/TRBV12-4; j_gene: TRBJ2-5; d_gene: NA; abundance: few; CDR3nt: TGTGCCAGCAAAGGAGGCGGGACGATCCAAGAGACCCAGTACTTC; CDR3aa: CASKGGGTIQETQYF
v_gene: TRBV14; j_gene: TRBJ2-7; d_gene: NA; abundance: many; CDR3nt: TGTGCCAGCAGCCAGGAGGGACGGACCGCCTACGAGCAGTACTTC; CDR3aa: CASSQEGRTAYEQYF
v_gene: TRBV7-3; j_gene: TRBJ2-2; d_gene: TRBD1; abundance: many; CDR3nt: TGTGCCAGCAGCCCCCCGGGACAGGGAAACACCGGGGAGCTGTTTTTT; CDR3aa: CASSPPGQGNTGELFF
v_gene: TRBV12-3/TRBV12-4; j_gene: TRBJ2-5; d_gene: NA; abundance: many; CDR3nt: TGTGCCAGCAGTTTGGCGCCAGGGTTAGAGACCCAGTACTTC; CDR3aa: CASSLAPGLETQYF
v_gene: TRBV20-1; j_gene: TRBJ2-7; d_gene: NA; abundance: many; CDR3nt: TGCAGTGCTAGTCGTTTGGGTGGGAGTCTTGCCTACGAGCAGTACTTC; CDR3aa: CSASRLGGSLAYEQYF
v_gene: TRBV18; j_gene: TRBJ2-4; d_gene: NA; abundance: NA; CDR3nt: TGTGCCAGCTCACCAGACTGGATAAACATTCAGTACTTC; CDR3aa: CASSPDWINIQYF
v_gene: TRBV7-2; j_gene: TRBJ2-7; d_gene: TRBD2; abundance: NA; CDR3nt: TGTGCCAGCAGCCCTACTAGCGGTTTAGTTTACGAGCAGTACTTC; CDR3aa: CASSPTSGLVYEQYF
v_gene: TRBV24-1; j_gene: TRBJ2-3; d_gene: NA; abundance: many; CDR3nt: TGTGCCACCAGTGATTTAGGGGATACGCAGTATTTT; CDR3aa: CATSDLGDTQYF
v_gene: TRBV6-5; j_gene: TRBJ1-4; d_gene: NA; abundance: many; CDR3nt: TGTGCCAGCAGGTTGAGGGATAATGAAAAACTGTTTTTT; CDR3aa: CASRLRDNEKLFF
v_gene: TRBV3-1; j_gene: TRBJ1-5; d_gene: NA; abundance: many; CDR3nt: TGTGCCAGCAGCCAGGCCATAGACAATCAGCCCCAGCATTTT; CDR3aa: CASSQAIDNQPQHF
v_gene: TRBV18; j_gene: TRBJ2-3; d_gene: NA; abundance: many; CDR3nt: TGTGCCAGCTCACCCCGCGGACAGAGCACAGATACGCAGTATTTT; CDR3aa: CASSPRGQSTDTQYF
v_gene: TRBV5-5; j_gene: TRBJ1-5; d_gene: NA; abundance: many; CDR3nt: TGTGCCAGCAGCTACCTGACCGATCAGCCCCAGCATTTT; CDR3aa: CASSYLTDQPQHF
v_gene: TRBV7-8; j_gene: TRBJ2-7; d_gene: TRBD2; abundance: many; CDR3nt: TGTGCCAGCAGCTTAGAACTGCTTGGGACTAGATCGGTCTACGAGCAGTACTTC; CDR3aa: CASSLELLGTRSVYEQYF
v_gene: TRBV5-8; j_gene: TRBJ2-7; d_gene: NA; abundance: many; CDR3nt: TGTGCCAGCAGCCACGGGACCCCCGGGGACGAGCAGTACTTC; CDR3aa: CASSHGTPGDEQYF
v_gene: TRBV7-9; j_gene: TRBJ2-7; d_gene: TRBD2; abundance: many; CDR3nt: TGTGCCAGCAGTCCCCCTGAGGCAGCGGGAGTCTACTTCTACGAGCAGTACTTC; CDR3aa: CASSPPEAAGVYFYEQYF